The present entry profiles one T cell receptor (beta chain) with its context. This clone appeared a few times. Its specific antigen is unknown. Per-base quality was not reported, and no clone a single base away is much larger than it. Participants were included only if at least one PBMC sample before ART initiation and at least two post-ART samples were available. Every participant with HIV received treatment in the United States of America. Before DNA extraction, cryopreserved samples of about 1-11 million PBMC were thawed and then washed. At the time of the earliest PBMC sample, participants with HIV were aged between roughly 20 and 54 years. Per participant, PBMC samples came from 1-4 timepoints prior to ART initiation and 2-8 timepoints following ART initiation, for a median of 7 samples. Serial HIV viral load, CD4+ T-cell count, ART history and demographic data were obtained for every participant. Genomic DNA was extracted from unsorted PBMC with a Qiagen kit on a QIAcube, with processing performed in batches of 12 samples.

Sequencing of the TRB variable region was done with the immunoSEQ hsTCRB v3.0 assay at survey level resolution. A depth of about 35,000-50,000 T-cell genomes per sample was targeted for TRB sequencing. An Illumina MiSeq with a v3 150-cycle kit was used to sequence the pooled TRB libraries. In the authors' own workflow: Repertoire analysis was run in R within a reproducible Nextflow workflow that covered QC, data transformation and analysis. LymphoSeq2, an R package for exploring AIRR-Seq data, was used to implement the custom analyses. A handful of samples that yielded fewer than 5000 total TRB sequences were excluded, so that fewer than 200 HIV repertoires were analyzed. Among the 188 retained HIV repertoires, about 59 were collected before ART initiation and 120 to 130 were collected after ART initiation. Repertoires were downsampled to 5000 TRB nucleotide sequences, and summary statistics were averaged over 100 downsampling iterations. Only TRB sequences with CDR3 regions of at least seven amino acids were retained for analysis. Diversity was assessed using a clonality score derived from Shannon entropy and using the Gini coefficient. In the repertoire networks, any two of the top 5000 CDR3 amino acid sequences were connected whenever the two sequences differed by an edit distance of one. GLIPH2 predicted antigen specificity groups and MHC restriction for TRB CDR3 amino acid sequences. Known CMV, EBV, HIV or tissue antigen associations were flagged by matching CDR3 amino acid sequences against VDJdb and McPAS-TCR. Pre-ART, post-ART and control groups were compared with Wilcoxon signed-rank tests and Holm-Bonferroni correction. Drawn from immuneACCESS, this table holds only the in-frame rearrangements with V and J called that TCRdb kept. Clones are partly lost; checked studies trace under half to an unresolved V gene and leave the rest unexplained. That table furnishes V, J and clone size, whereas the DNA furnished D and trimming. For this sample there are tens of thousands of clones; approximately 76% appear just once. The ten largest clonotypes hold 11% of the sample.

This sample stems from a study of long-term antiretroviral therapy in people with HIV (dated by TCRdb to between 2021 and 2024). With respect to the entire study: Collection of the earliest samples took place about a decade ahead of the 2015 WHO recommendation for immediate ART, at a time when ART was typically delayed until CD4 counts fell. This retrospective serial study examined whether starting ART and sustained HIV suppression were associated with changes in the composition and diversity of the TRB repertoire in peripheral blood. The cohort contributed roughly 200 cryopreserved PBMC samples from 30 adults with confirmed HIV infection, collected serially over a mean of approximately six years (range 1-12). Of the approximately 28 participants with HIV, approximately 11 were female. No cross-contamination during QIAcube processing was seen in test extractions of a monoclonal T-cell line run alongside about 33 polyclonal samples. On the study overall, not on this receptor specifically: Because PBMC availability was limited, only the TCR beta chain was sequenced, with no alpha chain pairing. Expanded TRB clones identified before ART initiation dominated the repertoire across all time points, though the dominance fluctuated and decreased in many PLHIV after ART. The samples were dated from the mid-2000s to the late 2010s, and the ART regimens that were used may be less effective than current ART regimens. Because pre-ART samples had limited cell numbers, profiling was done on unsorted PBMC rather than on sorted CD4+ and CD8+ T cells. No data were available on ART adherence, viral resistance or therapy changes, limiting inferences about post-ART repertoire changes. ART initiation was associated with a significant increase in TRB diversity, but diversity stayed significantly below transplant donor controls even after long-term ART. CDR3 length ranges in HIV repertoires were narrower than in controls, and network structure suggested an antigen-experienced repertoire with only a slight naive shift after ART.

The CDR3 measures 14 amino acids from cysteine to phenylalanine. Here the CDR3 DNA is all that survives: 42 bases in frame from base 1. Trimming at the junction amounts to 0 bases on V and 7 bases on J, and the germline ends lie 10 bases apart. CDR1 is given as SGHRS and CDR2 as YFSETQ, both from the germline V gene. The rearranged segments are TRBV5-1 and TRBJ2-2, with no D gene named confidently. The TCR originated in a woman in her thirties or forties with HIV. The sample here was unsorted PBMCs, taken 1.1 years before starting antiretroviral therapy. The nucleotide sequence is TGCGCCAGCAGCTTGGCCGATAGGATCGGGGAGCTGTTTTTT. Translated, this is CASSLADRIGELFF.